This T cell receptor beta chain is drawn from a study of blood T cell repertoires in COVID-19. Study information: Some COVID-19 samples were acute and others convalescent; all came from the United States, Italy and Spain. PBMCs, B-cell-depleted T cells, or T cells were the source of the cDNA or gDNA that made up the material.

Original analysis: Reference gene primer amplification in the assay estimated nucleated cell counts. The method was immunoSEQ multiplex PCR; TCRdb's version includes in-frame clones alone and lacks a portion of them. The DNA was the basis for D and trimming; V, J and clone size are from that table. The data hold about 73,000 clones, with nearly 90% observed a single time. The CDR3 extends over 13 amino acids. Trimming pared 4 bases from V and 3 bases from J, leaving 8 bases between. Per the germline V gene, CDR1 is LGHDT and CDR2 is YNNKEL (reference sequence). The sequencing sample was made of peripheral blood. This TCR derives from a man older than 75 with acute or convalescent COVID-19. The chain links TRBV3-1 (or the pseudogene TRBV3-2) to TRBJ2-3; TRBD1 is a possible D gene (6 bases). The CDR3 nucleotides are TGTGCCAGCAGCCGAAGGGGGACAGATACGCAGTATTTT. Residues: CASSRRGTDTQYF.